This T cell receptor beta chain was sequenced during a study of T-cell reconstitution after alpha-beta-depleted transplantation in children. Trimming took 4 bases from V and 0 from J, leaving 16 bases between them. Germline V CDR1 and CDR2: MGHRA, YSYEKL. This CDR3 comprises 17 residues. This clonotype came up a few times. TCRbeta library construction was performed incorporating unique molecular identifiers. TCRdb fed the PCR reads into MiXCR, producing one record per CDR3 protein. The sample contains 700,000 to 950,000 distinct CDR3 sequences, less than 20% of which appear only once. The rearrangement joins TRBV4-1 to TRBJ1-3, with D possibly matching TRBD1 (5 bases). Sequencing was performed on PBMCs, mostly from graft donor cells, taken 360 days after TCRalphabeta/CD19-depleted stem cell transplant. This TCR was sampled from a male patient younger than 18 who had a stem cell transplant for acute lymphoblastic leukemia, so the T cells may come from the graft donor. CDR3 region: CASSPGPAGLSGNTIYF. The CDR3 coding sequence is TGCGCCAGCAGCCCGGGGCCAGCAGGGCTCTCTGGAAACACCATATATTTT.